The rows below give T cell receptor beta chains drawn from one sample of a study of naive and memory T cell subsets. TCRdb re-called the UMI-ligation and nested PCR reads with MiXCR, one entry per CDR3 protein. In the table there are about 18,000 distinct CDR3 sequences, approximately 9.4% of which are singletons. The sequencing sample was made of central memory CD8+ T cells from blood. Source of these receptors: a human donor in good health. Both conserved end residues are part of each CDR3. D genes are given only for firm matches. Clone size is given for some rows only: seen once, a few or many times, or a class if the clone is expanded.

NA	NA	TRBV19	TRBJ1-6	CASSFTDYSPLHF	TGTGCCAGTAGTTTTACGGACTATTCACCCCTCCACTTT
NA	many	TRBV4-2	TRBJ1-1	CASSQGWTINTEAFF	TGTGCCAGCAGCCAAGGGTGGACGATCAACACTGAAGCTTTCTTT
NA	few	TRBV13	TRBJ1-1	CASSSRQERTTEAFF	TGTGCCAGCAGCTCCCGACAGGAGAGGACTACTGAAGCTTTCTTT
NA	many	TRBV6-6	TRBJ1-1	CASSYSRTVAYMNTEAFF	TGTGCCAGCAGTTACTCGAGGACAGTAGCCTACATGAACACTGAAGCTTTCTTT
TRBD2	NA	TRBV4-3	TRBJ2-3	CASSQGGTSGPDTQYF	TGCGCCAGCAGCCAAGGGGGGACTAGCGGCCCAGATACGCAGTATTTT
NA	few	TRBV6-5	TRBJ2-1	CASSYSEPGETYNEQFF	TGTGCCAGCAGTTACTCGGAACCGGGGGAGACGTACAATGAGCAGTTCTTC
NA	medium-sized	TRBV29-1	TRBJ1-1	CSVEEVGGFEAFF	TGCAGCGTTGAAGAGGTAGGGGGTTTCGAAGCTTTCTTT
NA	NA	TRBV19	TRBJ1-2	CASSMTAYYGYTF	TGTGCCAGTAGTATGACTGCTTACTATGGCTACACCTTC
TRBD2	few	TRBV20-1	TRBJ2-5	CSARDERGDYKETQYF	TGCAGTGCTAGAGACGAGCGGGGAGATTACAAAGAGACCCAGTACTTC
TRBD2	NA	TRBV3-1	TRBJ2-3	CASSQGGGATDTQYF	TGTGCCAGCAGCCAAGGCGGGGGGGCTACAGATACGCAGTATTTT
NA	NA	TRBV20-1	TRBJ2-7	CSATFYRGNSYEQYF	TGCAGTGCTACCTTTTATAGGGGTAATTCCTACGAGCAGTACTTC
TRBD1	many	TRBV29-1	TRBJ2-1	CSALGTAIKQFF	TGCAGCGCGCTAGGGACAGCTATTAAGCAGTTCTTC
NA	NA	TRBV6-2/TRBV6-3	TRBJ2-7	CASSYSSWEQYF	TGTGCCAGCAGTTACTCGAGTTGGGAGCAGTACTTC
NA	medium-sized	TRBV7-9	TRBJ2-5	CASSLVVETQYF	TGTGCCAGCAGCTTAGTAGTCGAGACCCAGTACTTC
NA	NA	TRBV12-3/TRBV12-4	TRBJ1-1	CASSFQLNTEAFF	TGTGCCAGCAGTTTTCAGCTGAACACTGAAGCTTTCTTT
NA	NA	TRBV7-3	TRBJ2-1	CASSSSPAGAAGVQFF	TGTGCCAGCAGCTCAAGCCCCGCTGGGGCCGCAGGTGTGCAGTTCTTC
TRBD1	medium-sized	TRBV9	TRBJ1-1	CASSEGTGANTEAFF	TGTGCCAGCAGCGAGGGGACAGGGGCGAACACTGAAGCTTTCTTT
NA	medium-sized	TRBV27	TRBJ1-3	CASSHGGMGGNTIYF	TGTGCCAGCAGTCATGGAGGGATGGGCGGAAACACCATATATTTT
NA	many	TRBV12-3/TRBV12-4	TRBJ1-1	CASSLGSNTEAFF	TGTGCCAGCAGTTTAGGATCGAACACTGAAGCTTTCTTT
NA	NA	TRBV4-1	TRBJ1-5	CASSRTGNSNQPQHF	TGCGCCAGCAGCCGGACGGGGAATAGCAATCAGCCCCAGCATTTT
NA	NA	TRBV20-1	TRBJ2-7	CSASDLWGSSYEQYF	TGCAGTGCTAGTGACTTGTGGGGAAGCTCCTACGAGCAGTACTTC
TRBD1	many	TRBV4-3	TRBJ1-1	CASSQETGGLAEAFF	TGCGCCAGCAGCCAAGAGACAGGGGGCCTCGCTGAAGCTTTCTTT
NA	medium-sized	TRBV5-4	TRBJ2-1	CASSPTPGVSYSNEQFF	TGTGCCAGCAGCCCCACCCCTGGTGTCTCCTACAGCAATGAGCAGTTCTTC
NA	few	TRBV4-2	TRBJ2-7	CASSQVTGKYEQYF	TGTGCCAGCAGCCAAGTAACAGGGAAATACGAGCAGTACTTC
NA	few	TRBV7-3	TRBJ2-3	CASSLGNGDTQYF	TGTGCCAGCAGCTTAGGGAACGGGGATACGCAGTATTTT
NA	many	TRBV7-2	TRBJ2-6	CASSPEWISGANVLTF	TGTGCCAGCAGCCCTGAGTGGATCTCTGGGGCCAACGTCCTGACTTTC
NA	NA	TRBV5-6	TRBJ2-1	CASSLALKTEQFF	TGTGCCAGCAGCTTGGCCTTGAAGACTGAGCAGTTCTTC
TRBD1	many	TRBV20-1	TRBJ2-7	CSARGDRAEYEQYF	TGCAGTGCTAGAGGGGACAGGGCGGAGTACGAGCAGTACTTC
TRBD2	many	TRBV7-3	TRBJ2-7	CASSLTSLAGGYEQYF	TGTGCCAGCAGCTTAACTTCCCTAGCGGGAGGCTACGAGCAGTACTTC
TRBD1	many	TRBV2	TRBJ2-1	CASSIGTGNEQFF	TGTGCCAGCAGCATAGGGACAGGCAATGAGCAGTTCTTC
TRBD2	large	TRBV4-2	TRBJ2-1	CASSFGGGSSYNEQFF	TGTGCCAGCAGCTTCGGCGGCGGGAGCTCCTACAATGAGCAGTTCTTC
NA	many	TRBV5-5	TRBJ2-2	CASSFSVMNTGELFF	TGTGCCAGCAGCTTTTCGGTAATGAACACCGGGGAGCTGTTTTTT
NA	NA	TRBV5-1	TRBJ2-1	CASSLATGFSLNEQFF	TGCGCCAGCAGCTTGGCCACAGGGTTCAGCCTCAATGAGCAGTTCTTC
NA	few	TRBV9	TRBJ1-1	CASSAELVHTEAFF	TGTGCCAGCAGCGCAGAACTAGTCCACACTGAAGCTTTCTTT
NA	many	TRBV20-1	TRBJ1-1	CSAPQGENTEAFF	TGCAGTGCGCCTCAGGGCGAGAACACTGAAGCTTTCTTT
TRBD2	many	TRBV27	TRBJ2-6	CASSLGRAGANVLTF	TGTGCCAGCAGTTTAGGGAGGGCTGGGGCCAACGTCCTGACTTTC
NA	many	TRBV28	TRBJ2-7	CASSLGRTSLYEQYF	TGTGCCAGCAGTTTGGGGAGGACATCCCTCTACGAGCAGTACTTC
TRBD2	NA	TRBV18	TRBJ2-3	CASSLAGEQDTQYF	TGTGCCAGCTCACTAGCGGGGGAACAAGATACGCAGTATTTT
TRBD2	NA	TRBV28	TRBJ2-1	CASSLPPPGLAGGKLSPGQFF	TGTGCCAGCAGTTTACCCCCACCGGGACTAGCGGGGGGAAAATTGAGCCCGGGGCAGTTCTTC
NA	NA	TRBV20-1	TRBJ2-1	CSARPTLSRTGTASYDEQFF	TGCAGTGCTAGACCTACTCTTTCCCGTACCGGGACTGCCTCCTACGATGAGCAGTTCTTC
NA	few	TRBV20-1	TRBJ1-6	CSASDSSYNSPLHF	TGCAGTGCTAGTGACAGTTCTTATAATTCACCCCTCCACTTT
NA	many	TRBV20-1	TRBJ2-7	CSARDRVSYEQYF	TGCAGTGCTAGAGATAGAGTATCCTACGAGCAGTACTTC
NA	few	TRBV30	TRBJ2-2	CAWSVGEAGELFF	TGTGCCTGGAGTGTGGGGGAGGCCGGGGAGCTGTTTTTT
NA	few	TRBV5-6	TRBJ1-2	CASSLELIETGYTF	TGTGCCAGCAGCTTGGAACTAATCGAAACGGGCTACACCTTC
TRBD1	NA	TRBV20-1	TRBJ1-1	CSATGTGVTEAFF	TGCAGTGCTACCGGGACAGGGGTCACTGAAGCTTTCTTT
NA	many	TRBV7-9	TRBJ2-7	CASSFGLQSYEQYF	TGTGCCAGCAGCTTTGGACTGCAGTCCTACGAGCAGTACTTC
NA	few	TRBV29-1	TRBJ1-2	CSVEGISANYGYTF	TGCAGCGTTGAAGGGATTTCGGCTAACTATGGCTACACCTTC
NA	many	TRBV6-2/TRBV6-3	TRBJ2-1	CASSYWGQSYNEQFF	TGTGCCAGCAGTTACTGGGGTCAGAGCTACAATGAGCAGTTCTTC
TRBD1	NA	TRBV20-1	TRBJ2-5	CSARDSGTGELETQYF	TGCAGTGCTAGAGATTCCGGGACAGGGGAGCTGGAGACCCAGTACTTC
NA	medium-sized	TRBV12-3/TRBV12-4	TRBJ1-2	CASSLGPGGGYTF	TGTGCCAGCAGTTTAGGACCGGGGGGAGGCTACACCTTC
NA	many	TRBV20-1	TRBJ2-1	CSASGMSSYNEQFF	TGCAGTGCTAGTGGCATGAGCTCCTACAATGAGCAGTTCTTC
NA	few	TRBV30	TRBJ2-7	CAWDSGSYEQYF	TGTGCCTGGGACAGTGGCTCCTACGAGCAGTACTTC